This passage covers 5 T cell receptor beta chains from one sample sequenced in a study of identical twins. Each CDR3 protein gets one entry after TCRdb re-called the 5' RACE reads with MiXCR. Altogether 450,000 or so distinct CDR3 sequences are present, roughly 26% being singletons, with the ten largest covering around 3%. This same sample was also part of a study on T cells expressing NK-cell markers.

Sequences were obtained from CD4+ T cells sorted from blood. The receptors were gathered from a woman under 30 in good health.

The chain joins TRBV30 to TRBJ2-7; possible D gene TRBD2, 6 bases. Germline CDR1 GTSNPN, CDR2 SVGIG (reference sequence). The CDR3 consists of 13 residues. The CDR3 here is CAFERGFGYEQYF. The CDR3, as DNA: TGTGCTTTTGAACGGGGGTTCGGTTACGAGCAGTACTTC.

A few counts support this clonotype. The CDR3, as DNA: TGTGCCAGCAGCTTACCGCGCGGACAGGGGGTGAGCTGGGACACTGAAGCTTTCTTT. It is translated as CASSLPRGQGVSWDTEAFF. The rearrangement uses TRBV7-2 and TRBJ1-1; 10 bases fit TRBD1. From germline, CDR1 is SGHTA and CDR2 FQGNSA. V shed 2 bases and J 3 bases; nucleotides not matched to a gene: 15. The CDR3 spans 19 residues.

The chain links TRBV6-6 to TRBJ2-7, with 7 bases that match TRBD2. V was pared by 7 bases and J by 3 bases, with 6 bases of the junction left unmatched. Germline V gene lookup returns CDR1 MNHNY and CDR2 SVGAGI (reference sequence). The CDR3 is 13 residues long. This chain's CDR3 is CASTLGGIYEQYF. Here the CDR3 DNA reads TGTGCCAGCACCCTGGGGGGGATCTACGAGCAGTACTTC.

In this sample, this clonotype turned up a few times. The CDR3 nucleotides are TGTGCCAGCAGTCCAATGAACACTGAAGCTTTCTTT. It codes for CASSPMNTEAFF. The chain carries TRBV12-3 or TRBV12-4 and TRBJ1-1; D ambiguous. V was pared by 5 bases and J by 0 bases, with 4 bases between. This CDR3 region has 12 residues.

The gene calls are TRBV6-6 and TRBJ2-7; D unresolved. This CDR3 contains 12 residues. Trimming cost V 7 bases and J 2 bases, with 9 bases left between them. CDR1 and CDR2 from the germline V gene are MNHNY and SVGAGI (reference sequence). CDR3 in DNA: TGTGCCAGCACCCCCGGCACCTACGAGCAGTACTTC. Its protein is CASTPGTYEQYF.